These 26 T cell receptor beta chains share one sample of origin, sequenced in a study of shared clonotypes between healthy human individuals (dated by TCRdb to the early 2020s). Receptor amplification or capture employed the immunoSEQ multiplex PCR assay. As stored in TCRdb, this immuneACCESS dataset retains in-frame rearrangements with V and J assigned. A fraction of the clones does not appear; measured against another copy, unresolved V genes explain less than half of the discrepancy, and the remainder lacks a known reason. In this sample the table shows hundreds of thousands of clones, approximately 96% of which occur a single time. Around 0.11% of the sample goes to the ten largest clones. CD8 naive samples were obtained by positive selection for CCR7 among CD45RO-negative cells, yielding a CD45RA+CCR7+ population from which TemRA cells were excluded. Material for sequencing was naive CD8+ T cells sorted from blood. The sample's cell subset or site label, in plain terms: CD45RA+CCR7+. The receptors were sampled from a woman aged 25 to 39 in good health.

This clone was counted once. The genes are TRBV6-5 and TRBJ2-5, with D unclear. This CDR3 has 13 residues. V shed 2 bases and J shed 1 base, with 5 bases lying between them. Germline lookup yields CDR1 MNHEY and CDR2 SVGAGI. The chain's CDR3 is CASSYELQETQYF. DNA of the CDR3: TGTGCCAGCAGTTACGAGCTCCAAGAGACCCAGTACTTC.

CDR3 sequence reads: CASSYAGLAGYEQFF. DNA of the CDR3: TGTGCCAGCAGTTACGCGGGACTAGCGGGATACGAGCAGTTCTTC. This sequence joins TRBV6-5 and TRBJ2-1; 13 bases fit TRBD2. Germline loops: CDR1 MNHEY, CDR2 SVGAGI. This CDR3 has 15 residues. V was pared by 2 bases and J by 10 bases, with 5 bases of the junction left unmatched.

Here the CDR3 DNA reads TGTGCCAGCAGCTTGGGAAGGGATATTGAACGAAAGGCTTTCTTT. Protein product: CASSLGRDIERKAFF. The J gene is TRBJ1-1, the V gene TRBV5-5; D gene unclear. From germline, CDR1 is SGHKS and CDR2 YYEKEE (reference sequence). The CDR3 sequence is 15 residues long. Trimming removed 0 bases from V and 11 bases from J, with 20 bases in between.

The chain carries TRBV27 and TRBJ1-2; 8 bases are a match to TRBD1. The CDR3 loop spans 16 amino acids. After removal of 2 bases from V and 5 bases from J, the junction contained 10 bases not matched to a gene. The germline gives CDR1 MNHEY, CDR2 SMNVEV (reference sequence). DNA for the CDR3: TGTGCCAGCAGTTTAGGCTCCGGGACAGGTTATTATGGCTACACCTTC. Protein product: CASSLGSGTGYYGYTF.

V and J are TRBV19 and TRBJ2-1; 10 bases match TRBD2. V was pared by 1 base and J by 13 bases, with 4 bases of the junction left unmatched. CDR3 size: 13 residues. Germline CDR1 LNHDA, CDR2 SQIVND (reference sequence). DNA for the CDR3: TGTGCCAGTAGTATAGCTCTAGCGGGAGCCCAGTTCTTC. It encodes CASSIALAGAQFF. Looking up the rest from reference TRBV19 and TRBJ2-1 gives the full variable domain: DGGITQSPKYLFRKEGQNVTLSCEQNLNHDAMYWYRQDPGQGLRLIYYSQIVNDFQKGDIAEGYSVSREKKESFPLTVTSAQKNPTAFYLCASSIALAGAQFFGPGTRLTVL.

Regarding this clone: Other nucleotide sequences in the sample specify the same CDR3. The rearrangement uses TRBV29-1 and TRBJ2-1; tentatively, D is TRBD2 (5 bases). This CDR3 has 12 residues. Germline lookup yields CDR1 SQVTM and CDR2 ANQGSEA. V gave up 0 bases and J gave up 7 bases, with 7 bases separating them. CDR3 loop: CSVEEGGNEQFF. The DNA of the CDR3 is TGCAGCGTTGAAGAAGGAGGTAATGAGCAGTTCTTC.

The chain carries TRBV9 and TRBJ1-5, with D possibly matching TRBD1 (5 bases). The CDR3 has 15 residues. V gave up 1 base and J gave up 2 bases, with 10 bases separating them. Per germline, CDR1 SGDLS and CDR2 YYNGEE. The CDR3 DNA sequence: TGTGCCAGCAGCGTAAGCGGGGGAGGCAATCAGCCCCAGCATTTT. Protein: CASSVSGGGNQPQHF.

The chain recombines TRBV5-4 with TRBJ1-6, with D unresolved. Germline V CDR1 and CDR2: SGHNT, YYREEE (reference sequence). The CDR3 consists of 15 residues. Deletions cut 4 bases from V and 10 bases from J, with 18 bases between. CDR3 in DNA: TGTGCCAGCAGCCCAGACAAAGTACGAGGGTCACCCCTCCACTTT. This gives the protein CASSPDKVRGSPLHF.

J is TRBJ2-7 and V is TRBV7-9; 11 nucleotides align to TRBD2. CDR1 and CDR2 from the germline V gene are SEHNR and FQNEAQ (reference sequence). Losses at the gene ends were 5 bases for V and 0 bases for J; bases not matched to a gene: 6. This CDR3 comprises 16 residues. CDR3 bases: TGTGCCAGCAGCCCCCCACTAGCGGGGGTCTCCTACGAGCAGTACTTC. It codes for CASSPPLAGVSYEQYF.

J is TRBJ2-5 and V is TRBV14, with 8 bases aligning to TRBD1. The DNA end is more similar to TRBJ2-7, so the J call may be wrong. The V gene's germline CDR1 is SGHDN and CDR2 FVKESK. This CDR3 comprises 14 residues. CDR3 region: CASSPRTGRYEQYF. CDR3 nucleotides: TGTGCCAGCAGCCCCCGGACAGGGAGGTACGAGCAGTACTTC.

In this sample, this clone turned up once. The V call is TRBV6-1, the J call TRBJ1-1, with 7 bases identical to TRBD1. The V gene's germline CDR1 is MNHNS and CDR2 SASEGT. The ends lost 7 bases at V and 4 bases at J; junction bases unmatched: 6. This CDR3 has 13 amino acids. The CDR3 reads CASTLQGITEAFF. The CDR3 bases are TGTGCCAGCACGTTACAGGGGATCACTGAAGCTTTCTTT.

The CDR3 here is CASSLAPSGSYEQYF. For the CDR3, the DNA is TGTGCCAGCAGCTTAGCGCCTAGCGGCTCCTACGAGCAGTACTTC. V usage is TRBV11-2 and J usage is TRBJ2-7; 7 positions agree with TRBD2. There are 15 residues in the CDR3. CDR1 and CDR2 from the germline V gene are SGHAT and FQNNGV. Trimming cost V 1 base and J 0 bases; bases outside gene matches: 3.

The chain has TRBV27 and TRBJ2-1; TRBD2 might be the D (6 bases). CDR3 length equals 12 residues. Germline V gene lookup returns CDR1 MNHEY and CDR2 SMNVEV (reference sequence). Trimming cost V 5 bases and J 9 bases, with 11 bases left between them. In DNA, the CDR3 is TGTGCCAGCAGTCCGTATAGCGGTGAGCAGTTCTTC. The encoded protein is CASSPYSGEQFF.

The rearrangement joins TRBV6-6 to TRBJ2-5; TRBD1 matches at 10 bases. The junction had 7 bases not matched to a gene; V was cut back by 5 bases and J by 4 bases. The germline CDR1 and CDR2 sequences are MNHNY and SVGAGI (reference sequence). CDR3 length: 15 amino acids. The chain's CDR3 is CASSPGQGLLETQYF. As DNA, the CDR3 is TGTGCCAGCAGTCCGGGACAGGGGCTGTTAGAGACCCAGTACTTC.

V usage is TRBV7-9 and J usage is TRBJ1-2; possibly TRBD1 for D (6 bases). The germline CDR1 and CDR2 sequences are SEHNR and FQNEAQ (reference sequence). V dropped 5 bases and J dropped 0 bases, with 16 bases sitting between them. The CDR3 extends over 16 amino acids. The DNA of the CDR3 is TGTGCCAGCAGCCTAGGAGGACAGAAAACTAACTATGGCTACACCTTC. Translation: CASSLGGQKTNYGYTF.

Remarks on this clone: This same CDR3 is encoded by further DNA sequences in the sample. The chain uses TRBV5-6 and TRBJ2-7; D not resolved. Germline CDR1 SGHDT, CDR2 YYEEEE. Trimming shortened V by 4 bases and J by 1 base, and 3 bases separated the two germline ends. This CDR3 contains 11 residues. CDR3 region: CASSGSYEQYF. The CDR3 DNA reads TGTGCCAGCAGCGGATCCTACGAGCAGTACTTC.

The chain couples TRBV7-9 to TRBJ2-1; 8 positions agree with TRBD2. V trimming: 5 bases; J trimming: 8 bases; junction bases outside the gene matches: 11. Looked up from germline, CDR1 is SEHNR and CDR2 is FQNEAQ (reference sequence). The CDR3 length is 15 residues. The CDR3 DNA reads as TGTGCCAGCAGCCCCACGGGACTAGATTTCGATGAGCAGTTCTTC. Amino acid sequence: CASSPTGLDFDEQFF.

This sequence joins TRBV11-1 and TRBJ2-1; D is unclear. Germline CDR1 is SGHAT and CDR2 is FQDESV (reference sequence). There are 16 residues in the CDR3. Trimming stripped 1 base from V and 1 base from J, with 11 bases between. CDR3 coding DNA: TGTGCCAGCAGCTTAGGTATAGAGCTATCCTACAATGAGCAGTTCTTC. This encodes CASSLGIELSYNEQFF. The whole variable domain, filled in from reference TRBV11-1 and TRBJ2-1, reads EAEVAQSPRYKITEKSQAVAFWCDPISGHATLYWYRQILGQGPELLVQFQDESVVDDSQLPKDRFSAERLKGVDSTLKIQPAELGDSAMYLCASSLGIELSYNEQFFGPGTRLTVL.

This clone has just one count. The chain joins TRBV30 to TRBJ2-2; 7 bases are a match to TRBD1. The CDR3 length is 13 residues. Germline values: CDR1 GTSNPN, CDR2 SVGIG (reference sequence). V gave up 5 bases and J gave up 1 base; unmatched junction bases: 1. The CDR3 protein is CAWDRENTGELFF. DNA of the CDR3: TGTGCCTGGGACAGGGAGAACACCGGGGAGCTGTTTTTT. The variable domain in full, with the rest retrieved from reference TRBV30 and TRBJ2-2, is SQTIHQWPATLVQPVGSPLSLECTVEGTSNPNLYWYRQAAGRGLQLLFYSVGIGQISSEVPQNLSASRPQDRQFILSSKKLLLSDSGFYLCAWDRENTGELFFGEGSRLTVL.

CDR3 bases: TGTGCCAGCAGTGACTCTTGGGGCTCCTACAATGAGCAGTTCTTC. Translated: CASSDSWGSYNEQFF. This rearrangement joins TRBV6-4 to TRBJ2-1, with D unresolved. V was trimmed by 0 bases and J by 0 bases, leaving 6 bases between them. CDR1 is MRHNA, CDR2 SNTAGT, per germline. The CDR3 runs to 15 residues.

The CDR3 region is CASSPTSINYGYTF. DNA of the CDR3: TGTGCCAGCAGTCCAACTTCTATAAACTATGGCTACACCTTC. This chain connects TRBV6-5 to TRBJ1-2; no reliable D call. Trimming pared 5 bases from V and 2 bases from J, leaving 12 bases between. CDR3 size: 14 residues. CDR1 and CDR2 from the germline V gene are MNHEY and SVGAGI.

A few counts support this clone. Within the sample, other DNA sequences also encode this same CDR3. The J gene is TRBJ2-7, the V gene TRBV16; no reliable D call. V dropped 2 bases and J dropped 6 bases, with 5 bases sitting between them. This CDR3 has 11 residues. Germline CDR1 and CDR2: KGHSY and FQNENV. CDR3 region: CASSQLGEQYF. The CDR3 bases are TGTGCCAGCAGCCAACTGGGCGAGCAGTACTTC.

This rearrangement joins TRBV4-1 to TRBJ1-5, with D possibly matching TRBD1 (5 bases). Germline CDR1 reads MGHRA; CDR2 reads YSYEKL. This CDR3 has 14 residues. The ends were cut back, 6 bases at V and 2 bases at J, with 11 bases in the middle. CDR3 region: CASSDGARNQPQHF. In DNA form, the CDR3 reads TGCGCCAGCAGTGACGGGGCTCGCAATCAGCCCCAGCATTTT.

This chain connects TRBV4-1 to TRBJ2-5; D gene uncertain. From germline, CDR1 is MGHRA and CDR2 YSYEKL. Trimming took 1 base from V and 5 from J, leaving 5 bases between them. CDR3 size: 12 residues. This CDR3 is CASSQGEETQYF. The CDR3 DNA is TGCGCCAGCAGCCAAGGAGAGGAGACCCAGTACTTC.

The J gene is TRBJ2-3, the V gene TRBV28; D not resolved. Germline values: CDR1 MDHEN, CDR2 SYDVKM. The CDR3 contains 12 residues. Trimming took 5 bases from V and 1 from J, leaving 4 bases between them. Written as DNA, the CDR3 is TGTGCCAGCAGTCTTCGCACAGATACGCAGTATTTT. Encoded protein: CASSLRTDTQYF.

This clone has just one count. The chain employs TRBV27 and TRBJ1-6, with a weak D call TRBD1 (6 bases). This CDR3 region has 14 residues. V gave up 6 bases and J gave up 5 bases, with 11 bases separating them. CDR1 is MNHEY, CDR2 SMNVEV, per germline (reference sequence). The CDR3 spells CASRPGADNSPLHF. The CDR3, as DNA: TGTGCCAGCAGGCCAGGGGCCGATAATTCACCCCTCCACTTT.